A single sample is the source of the 27 T cell receptor beta chains below, sequenced in a study of blood T cells in healthy people across ages. Together with a sample-barcoded 5' primer, a J-beta primer mix was included in a second PCR lasting about 7 to 11 cycles. A single record per CDR3 protein comes from TCRdb applying MiXCR to the 5' RACE reads. Among approximately 820,000 distinct CDR3 sequences listed, around 43% were seen once. The sequenced sample was blood. The source is a man aged 60 to 69 in good health.

The chain uses TRBV3-1 and TRBJ1-1; 8 bases line up with TRBD1. CDR1 and CDR2 (germline): LGHDT, YNNKEL (reference sequence). The ends lost 4 bases at V and 2 bases at J; junction bases unmatched: 6. CDR3 size: 15 residues. The CDR3 DNA sequence: TGTGCCAGCAGCCCTCGACAGGGGAGAAACACTGAAGCTTTCTTT. It codes for CASSPRQGRNTEAFF.

In this sample, this clonotype turned up a few times. The chain couples TRBV7-6 to TRBJ2-7; 8 bases line up with TRBD1. The germline V gene encodes CDR1 SGHVS and CDR2 FNYEAQ. The CDR3 length is 15 residues. The V gene end was trimmed by 5 bases and the J gene end by 1 base; junction bases not matched to a gene: 7. CDR3 nucleotides: TGTGCCAGCAGCCGCGGACAGGGATGGTCCTACGAGCAGTACTTC. This sequence encodes CASSRGQGWSYEQYF.

The J gene is TRBJ2-1, the V gene TRBV7-9, with 9 bases aligning to TRBD1. The CDR3 runs to 14 residues. The V gene's germline CDR1 is SEHNR and CDR2 FQNEAQ (reference sequence). V gave up 0 bases and J gave up 10 bases; unmatched junction bases: 4. This chain's CDR3 is CASSLAGQGREQFF. The CDR3 DNA reads TGTGCCAGCAGCTTAGCGGGACAGGGCAGAGAGCAGTTCTTC.

The V and J genes are TRBV7-9 and TRBJ2-3, with a tentative D call TRBD2 (5 bases). V shed 3 bases and J shed 4 bases, with 17 bases lying between them. The CDR3 has 16 amino acids. Germline CDR1 reads SEHNR; CDR2 reads FQNEAQ (reference sequence). The CDR3 DNA sequence: TGTGCCAGCAGCTTCGAGGGCGCGTCTAAGTCAGATACGCAGTATTTT. The encoded protein is CASSFEGASKSDTQYF.

The chain has TRBV20-1 and TRBJ2-7; D call uncertain. The CDR3 is 12 residues long. V lost 0 bases and J 1 base, leaving 4 bases between the germline ends. Germline V gene data show CDR1 as DFQATT and CDR2 as SNEGSKA (reference sequence). The DNA for the CDR3 is TGCAGTGCTAGAGAAGAATCCTACGAGCAGTACTTC. It codes for CSAREESYEQYF.

The J gene is TRBJ2-7, the V gene TRBV5-1; 7 positions match TRBD1. The CDR3 consists of 16 residues. V lost 4 bases to trimming and J lost 0 bases; unmatched junction nucleotides: 10. CDR1 SGHRS and CDR2 YFSETQ come from the germline V gene. CDR3: CASSLDTGVVSYEQYF. The CDR3 DNA reads TGCGCCAGCAGCCTGGACACAGGGGTGGTCTCCTACGAGCAGTACTTC.

The CDR3 DNA sequence: TGTGCCAGCTCACTCCTCGGGACAGGGGGGGATCACGAGCAGTACTTC. Protein product: CASSLLGTGGDHEQYF. The chain carries TRBV18 and TRBJ2-4, with 11 bases that match TRBD1. Gene TRBJ2-7 matches the end of the DNA better, so the J call may be wrong. CDR1 and CDR2 from the germline V gene are KGHSH and LQKENI. The CDR3 totals 16 residues.

V and J are TRBV7-2 and TRBJ1-2; possible D gene TRBD1, 6 bases. Germline V gene data show CDR1 as SGHTA and CDR2 as FQGNSA. Trimming shortened V by 4 bases and J by 4 bases, and 16 bases separated the two germline ends. The length of the CDR3 is 15 residues. The CDR3 is CASSSEPQGSYGYTF. As DNA, the CDR3 is TGTGCCAGCAGCTCCGAGCCACAGGGTAGCTATGGCTACACCTTC.

This clonotype was seen ten or more times. V usage is TRBV13 and J usage is TRBJ2-7; 10 positions match TRBD1. The CDR3 contains 17 residues. V shed 4 bases, J shed 3 bases, and the junction held 12 bases outside the gene matches. Germline loops: CDR1 PRHDT, CDR2 FYEKMQ (reference sequence). The CDR3 region is CASSSSGTGAIYYEQYF. For the CDR3, the DNA is TGTGCCAGCAGCTCCTCCGGGACAGGGGCCATCTACTACGAGCAGTACTTC.

The chain couples TRBV20-1 to TRBJ2-1, with TRBD2 matching 7 bases. The CDR3 extends over 13 amino acids. The germline V gene has CDR1 DFQATT and CDR2 SNEGSKA (reference sequence). The J segment lost 4 bases and the V segment lost 5 bases, leaving 5 bases of the junction unmatched. This CDR3 is CSAPKAGYNEQFF. The CDR3 bases are TGCAGTGCTCCAAAAGCGGGATACAATGAGCAGTTCTTC.

Points on this clonotype: At one end, the junction sequence differs from germline, possibly due to a read error. The chain has TRBV27 and TRBJ1-4, with D unresolved. Germline CDR1 reads MNHEY; CDR2 reads SMNVEV (reference sequence). The CDR3 has 16 amino acids. The CDR3 region has the DNA TGTGCCAGCAGTTTATTTCGGGAAACAACTAATGAAAGACTGTTTTTT. It translates to CASSLFRETTNERLFF.

This chain links TRBV6-2 or TRBV6-3 with TRBJ2-5; 10 bases line up with TRBD1. The V gene's germline CDR1 is MNHEY and CDR2 SVGEGT. V was pared by 10 bases and J by 3 bases, with 8 bases of the junction left unmatched. This CDR3 region has 14 residues. This CDR3 is CATRRGTGEETQYF. The CDR3, as DNA: TGTGCCACCCGACGAGGGACAGGGGAAGAGACCCAGTACTTC.

This clonotype was counted a few times. This sequence joins TRBV6-2 or TRBV6-3 and TRBJ2-2; D is unresolved. The CDR3 contains 14 residues. Germline values: CDR1 MNHEY, CDR2 SVGEGT. The V and J ends lost 5 bases and 6 bases respectively, with 13 bases between them. The CDR3 is CASSPPAVPGELFF. The CDR3 bases are TGTGCCAGCAGTCCGCCTGCGGTTCCCGGGGAGCTGTTTTTT.

J is TRBJ2-1 and V is TRBV2, with D tentatively TRBD1 (6 bases). The germline V and J ends were trimmed by 6 bases and 9 bases, with 15 bases remaining between them. The CDR3 has 13 residues. In germline, CDR1 is SNHLY, CDR2 FYNNEI. CDR3 in DNA: TGTGCCAGCAGAGGGCAGGGGTCCGGTGAGCAGTTCTTC. This encodes CASRGQGSGEQFF.

This clonotype was picked up a small number of times. The chain recombines TRBV28 with TRBJ1-1, with 7 bases lining up with TRBD1. CDR3 length: 15 amino acids. The V gene end was trimmed by 2 bases and the J gene end by 5 bases; junction bases not matched to a gene: 8. The germline gives CDR1 MDHEN, CDR2 SYDVKM. The DNA of the CDR3 is TGTGCCAGCAGTTTAAGAGACAGGGAGTATACTGAAGCTTTCTTT. Its protein is CASSLRDREYTEAFF.

The chain recombines TRBV20-1 with TRBJ2-4, with D possibly called TRBD1 or TRBD2 (5 bases each). Germline assignment: CDR1 DFQATT and CDR2 SNEGSKA (reference sequence). CDR3 length: 13 residues. Trimming removed 1 base from V and 13 bases from J, with 17 bases in between. Here the CDR3 reads CSARVGVISEQYF. As DNA, the CDR3 is TGCAGTGCTAGAGTGGGGGTGATTTCGGAGCAGTACTTC.

The chain uses TRBV6-2 or TRBV6-3 and TRBJ2-1; perhaps D is TRBD1 or TRBD2 (5 bases each). The CDR3 covers 14 residues. V shed 7 bases and J shed 6 bases, with 16 bases lying between them. Germline values: CDR1 MNHEY, CDR2 SVGEGT. The CDR3 nucleotides read TGTGCCAGCAAATGGGGTGTGGGGGTCAATGAGCAGTTCTTC. This gives the protein CASKWGVGVNEQFF.

This clonotype came up many times. CDR3 protein: CASSQGQASGSGYTF. The DNA for the CDR3 is TGCGCCAGCAGCCAAGGTCAGGCGAGTGGAAGCGGCTACACCTTC. This chain connects TRBV4-1 to TRBJ1-2; D unresolved. The CDR3 contains 15 residues. The germline gives CDR1 MGHRA, CDR2 YSYEKL. V lost 1 base to trimming and J lost 8 bases, with 17 bases between them.

This clonotype has only a few counts. The chain combines TRBV3-1 with TRBJ2-1, with 9 bases aligning to TRBD2. The CDR3 loop spans 14 amino acids. Per the germline V gene, CDR1 is LGHDT and CDR2 is YNNKEL (reference sequence). Germline trimming cut 2 bases from V and 8 bases from J; bases unmatched to any gene: 4. The CDR3 protein is CASSQSGLAYEQFF. CDR3 in DNA: TGTGCCAGCAGCCAATCGGGACTAGCATATGAGCAGTTCTTC.

This clonotype was counted only a few times. V is TRBV24-1 and J is TRBJ2-1, with D uncertain. The CDR3 spans 13 residues. Trimming pared 4 bases from V and 8 bases from J, leaving 11 bases between. Germline V gene lookup returns CDR1 KGHDR and CDR2 SFDVKD. The CDR3 coding sequence is TGTGCCACCAGTGAGTCTACGCGCGATGAGCAGTTCTTC. It codes for CATSESTRDEQFF.

The chain recombines TRBV12-3 or TRBV12-4 with TRBJ1-2; a weak D match, TRBD1 (6 bases). V was shortened by 5 bases and J by 2 bases, with 12 bases between the two germline ends. The CDR3 spans 14 residues. CDR3 amino acids: CASSPGQWNYGYTF. CDR3 nucleotide sequence: TGTGCCAGCAGTCCCGGACAGTGGAACTATGGCTACACCTTC.

The chain recombines TRBV12-3 or TRBV12-4 with TRBJ1-1; D gene unclear. Trimming left V 5 bases short and J 5 bases short, with 15 bases between. This CDR3 comprises 14 residues. The CDR3 region is CASSPWEGGTEAFF. CDR3 nucleotide sequence: TGTGCCAGCAGTCCCTGGGAGGGTGGGACTGAAGCTTTCTTT.

J is TRBJ2-5 and V is TRBV7-2; D unclear. CDR1 is SGHTA and CDR2 is FQGNSA in the germline V gene. The CDR3 totals 15 residues. V lost 4 bases to trimming and J lost 1 base, with 13 bases between them. The CDR3 region is CASSSWARIQETQYF. In nucleotides, the CDR3 is TGTGCCAGCAGCTCTTGGGCGAGGATCCAAGAGACCCAGTACTTC.

This sequence joins TRBV7-2 and TRBJ2-7; no clear D. Trimming took 5 bases from V and 7 from J, leaving 18 bases between them. The CDR3 spans 14 residues. Germline CDR1 reads SGHTA; CDR2 reads FQGNSA. This chain's CDR3 is CASSPASINNEQYF. The CDR3 DNA is TGTGCCAGCAGCCCCGCCTCCATCAATAATGAGCAGTACTTC.

On this clonotype itself: One end of the junction is discordant with germline, which a read error may explain. This chain links TRBV11-2 with TRBJ1-4, with D possibly being TRBD1 (6 bases). In germline, CDR1 is SGHAT, CDR2 FQNNGV. This CDR3 is 15 amino acids long. The CDR3 coding sequence is TGTGCCAGCAGCTTGATGGGGGGCCCTAATGAGAAACTGTTTTTT. Translation gives CASSLMGGPNEKLFF.

The chain uses TRBV12-5 and TRBJ1-6, with TRBD1 matching over 7 bases. This CDR3 has 18 residues. Trimming cost V 4 bases and J 0 bases; bases outside gene matches: 9. Looked up from germline, CDR1 is LGHNT and CDR2 is FRNRAP. CDR3 in DNA: TGTGCTAGTGGTTACCAAGGGCAGGGGGTCTCCTATAATTCACCCCTCCACTTT. As protein: CASGYQGQGVSYNSPLHF.

This clonotype was seen a handful of times. The CDR3 is CSASPQTNTEAFF. Here the CDR3 DNA reads TGCAGTGCTAGCCCCCAGACGAACACTGAAGCTTTCTTT. This chain uses TRBV20-1 with TRBJ1-1; no clear D. In germline, CDR1 is DFQATT, CDR2 SNEGSKA (reference sequence). This CDR3 is 13 amino acids long. V gave up 3 bases and J gave up 1 base, with 9 bases separating them.